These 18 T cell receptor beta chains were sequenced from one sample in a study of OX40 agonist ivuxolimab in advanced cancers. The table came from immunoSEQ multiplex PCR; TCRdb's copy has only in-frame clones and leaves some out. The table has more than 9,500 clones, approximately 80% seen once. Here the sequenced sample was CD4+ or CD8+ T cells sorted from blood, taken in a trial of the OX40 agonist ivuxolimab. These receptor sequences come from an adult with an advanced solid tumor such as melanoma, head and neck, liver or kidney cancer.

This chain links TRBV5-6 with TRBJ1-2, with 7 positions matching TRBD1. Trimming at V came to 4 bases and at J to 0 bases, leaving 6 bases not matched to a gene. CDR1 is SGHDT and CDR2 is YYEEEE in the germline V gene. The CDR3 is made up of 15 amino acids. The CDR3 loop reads CASSRGTATNYGYTF. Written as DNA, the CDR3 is TGTGCCAGCAGCAGAGGGACAGCTACTAACTATGGCTACACCTTC.

The CDR3 is CASSPSATGGDNEQFF. The CDR3 DNA sequence: TGTGCCAGCAGCCCTTCGGCTACTGGAGGGGACAATGAGCAGTTCTTC. The chain links TRBV7-9 to TRBJ2-1, with TRBD2 as a possible D gene (6 bases). This CDR3 is built from 16 residues. Germline loops: CDR1 SEHNR, CDR2 FQNEAQ (reference sequence). Trimming left V 5 bases short and J 5 bases short, with 19 bases between.

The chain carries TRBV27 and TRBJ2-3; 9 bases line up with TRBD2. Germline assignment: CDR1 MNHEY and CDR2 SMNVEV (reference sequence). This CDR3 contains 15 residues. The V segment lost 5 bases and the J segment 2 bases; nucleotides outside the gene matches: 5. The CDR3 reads CASSQRTSDTDTQYF. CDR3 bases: TGTGCCAGCAGTCAGAGGACTAGCGACACAGATACGCAGTATTTT.

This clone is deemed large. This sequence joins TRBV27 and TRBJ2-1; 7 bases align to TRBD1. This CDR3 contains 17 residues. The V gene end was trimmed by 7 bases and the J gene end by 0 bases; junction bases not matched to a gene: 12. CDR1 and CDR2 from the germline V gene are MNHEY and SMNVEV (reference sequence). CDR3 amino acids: CASTRTGSLLSYNEQFF. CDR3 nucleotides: TGTGCCAGCACCAGGACAGGTTCCCTTCTCTCCTACAATGAGCAGTTCTTC.

CDR3 region: CASSFLSYEQFF. CDR3 DNA: TGTGCCAGCAGCTTCCTGAGCTATGAGCAGTTCTTC. This chain joins TRBV7-2 and TRBJ2-1, with D hard to call. Germline V gives CDR1 SGHTA, CDR2 FQGNSA. The CDR3 consists of 12 residues. The V end was cut by 3 bases, the J end by 8 bases, with 8 bases between.

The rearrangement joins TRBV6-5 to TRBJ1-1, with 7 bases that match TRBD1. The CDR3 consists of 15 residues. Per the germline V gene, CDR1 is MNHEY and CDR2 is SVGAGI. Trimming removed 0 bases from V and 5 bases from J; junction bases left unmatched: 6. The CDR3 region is CASSYSGRGQTEAFF. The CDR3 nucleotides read TGTGCCAGCAGTTACTCCGGCAGGGGACAGACTGAAGCTTTCTTT.

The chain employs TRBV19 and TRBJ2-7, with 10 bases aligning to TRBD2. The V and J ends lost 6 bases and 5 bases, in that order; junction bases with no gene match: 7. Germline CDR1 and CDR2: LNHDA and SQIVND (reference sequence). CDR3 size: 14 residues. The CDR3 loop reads CASSPGTSVNEQYF. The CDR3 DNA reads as TGTGCCAGTAGCCCCGGGACTAGCGTGAACGAGCAGTACTTC.

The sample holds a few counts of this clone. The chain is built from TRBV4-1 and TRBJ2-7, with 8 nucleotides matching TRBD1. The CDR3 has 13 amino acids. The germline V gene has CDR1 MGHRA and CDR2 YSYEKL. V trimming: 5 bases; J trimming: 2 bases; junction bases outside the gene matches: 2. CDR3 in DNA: TGCGCCAGCAGCGGACAGGGTCCCTACGAGCAGTACTTC. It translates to CASSGQGPYEQYF.

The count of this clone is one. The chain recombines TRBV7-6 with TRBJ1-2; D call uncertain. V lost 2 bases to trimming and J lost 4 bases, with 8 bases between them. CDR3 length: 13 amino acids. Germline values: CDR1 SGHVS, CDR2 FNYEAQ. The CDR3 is CASSLLGAYGYTF. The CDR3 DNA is TGTGCCAGCAGCTTACTCGGAGCCTATGGCTACACCTTC.

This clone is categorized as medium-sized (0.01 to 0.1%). The CDR3 loop reads CASSQELSSAPHEQYF. CDR3 nucleotides: TGCGCCAGCAGCCAAGAACTTTCATCGGCCCCCCACGAGCAGTACTTC. This sequence joins TRBV4-3 and TRBJ2-7; unclear D gene. Germline V gene data show CDR1 as LGHNA and CDR2 as YSLEER. This CDR3 is 16 amino acids long. The germline V and J ends were trimmed by 0 bases and 5 bases, with 17 bases remaining between them.

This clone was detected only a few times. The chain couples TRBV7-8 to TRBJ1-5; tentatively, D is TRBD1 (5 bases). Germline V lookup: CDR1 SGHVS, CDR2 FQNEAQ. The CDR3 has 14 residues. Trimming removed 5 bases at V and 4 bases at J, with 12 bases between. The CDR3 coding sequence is TGTGCCAGCAGCGTAGGTAGGGGAAATCAGCCCCAGCATTTT. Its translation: CASSVGRGNQPQHF.

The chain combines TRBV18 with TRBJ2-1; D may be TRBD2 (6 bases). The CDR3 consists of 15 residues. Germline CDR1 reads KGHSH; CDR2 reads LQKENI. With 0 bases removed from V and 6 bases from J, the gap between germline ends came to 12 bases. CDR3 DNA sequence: TGTGCCAGCTCACCACCGGCGGGATCCCTCAATGAGCAGTTCTTC. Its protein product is CASSPPAGSLNEQFF.

CDR3 bases: TGTGCCATCAGCTCGGGGGACAATGAGCAGTTCTTC. Protein: CAISSGDNEQFF. J is TRBJ2-1 and V is TRBV10-3; D is perhaps TRBD2 (6 bases). This CDR3 is built from 12 residues. Germline values: CDR1 ENHRY, CDR2 SYGVKD. Trimming removed 6 bases from V and 5 bases from J, with 8 bases in between.

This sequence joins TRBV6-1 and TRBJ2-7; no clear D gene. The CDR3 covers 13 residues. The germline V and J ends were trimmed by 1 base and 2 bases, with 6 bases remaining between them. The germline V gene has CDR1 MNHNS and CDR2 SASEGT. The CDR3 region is CASSEGRTYEQYF. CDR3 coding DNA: TGTGCCAGCAGTGAAGGCAGGACCTACGAGCAGTACTTC.

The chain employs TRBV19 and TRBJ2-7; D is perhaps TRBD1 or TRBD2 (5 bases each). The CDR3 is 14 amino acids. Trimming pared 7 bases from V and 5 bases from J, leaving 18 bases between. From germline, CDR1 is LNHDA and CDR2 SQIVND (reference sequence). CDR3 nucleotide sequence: TGTGCCAGTACCTTCGGAGAGGGACCCCACGAGCAGTACTTC. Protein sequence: CASTFGEGPHEQYF.

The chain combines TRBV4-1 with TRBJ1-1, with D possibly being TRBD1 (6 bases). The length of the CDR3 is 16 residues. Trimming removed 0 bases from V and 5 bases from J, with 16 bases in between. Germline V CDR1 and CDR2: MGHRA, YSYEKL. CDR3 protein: CASSQDRTVVRTEAFF. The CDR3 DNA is TGCGCCAGCAGCCAAGATAGGACAGTAGTAAGGACTGAAGCTTTCTTT.

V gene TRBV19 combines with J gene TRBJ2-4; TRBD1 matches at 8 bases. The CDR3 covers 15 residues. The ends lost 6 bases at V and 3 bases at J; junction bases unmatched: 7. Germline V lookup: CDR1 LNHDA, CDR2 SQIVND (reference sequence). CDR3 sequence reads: CASSSGGLGKNIQYF. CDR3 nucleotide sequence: TGTGCCAGTAGCTCAGGGGGCTTGGGCAAAAACATTCAGTACTTC.

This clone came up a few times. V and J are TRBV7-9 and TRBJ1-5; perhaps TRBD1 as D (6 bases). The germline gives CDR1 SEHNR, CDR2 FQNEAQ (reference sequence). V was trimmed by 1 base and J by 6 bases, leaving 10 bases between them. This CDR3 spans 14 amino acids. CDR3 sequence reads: CASSLGTGIQPQHF. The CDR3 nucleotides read TGTGCCAGCAGCTTAGGTACAGGGATTCAGCCCCAGCATTTT.